The 25 T cell receptor beta chains below all came from one sample that was sequenced in a study of low-dose radiotherapy and immunotherapy resistance in tumors (dated 2022 in TCRdb). This specimen's time point label, per the study, means: before trial treatment. Sequencer: Illumina MiniSeq. TCRs were amplified with Phusion for approximately 21 PCR cycles, with a constant-region primer paired with the adapter attached to the V primers. TCRdb redid the processing of the public reads, applying fastp at Q25 and MiXCR, and retained in-frame beta chains. Rows are combined by CDR3 protein, so each entry shows the most common genes and DNA. The sample has tens of thousands of distinct CDR3 sequences on record, 12% of them singletons. In total, the top ten clones hold about 6% of the sample. Sequenced here: PBMCs, sampled before treatment. All receptors derive from a female donor with ovarian cancer.

This clonotype was picked up many times. This chain uses TRBV5-1 with TRBJ1-1, with a possible D match to TRBD1 (5 bases). With 0 bases removed from V and 3 bases from J, the gap between germline ends came to 18 bases. The CDR3 spans 17 residues. Germline-derived CDR1 and CDR2 are SGHRS and YFSETQ. The CDR3 DNA reads TGCGCCAGCAGCTTGGGGTCCTCGGGACTGAGGGACACTGAAGCTTTCTTT. It encodes CASSLGSSGLRDTEAFF. Using reference TRBV5-1 and TRBJ1-1 for the parts outside the CDR3, the full variable domain is KAGVTQTPRYLIKTRGQQVTLSCSPISGHRSVSWYQQTPGQGLQFLFEYFSETQRNKGNFPGRFSGRQFSNSRSEMNVSTLELGDSALYLCASSLGSSGLRDTEAFFGQGTRLTVV.

This clonotype was detected a few times. This rearrangement joins TRBV20-1 to TRBJ2-3; D gene uncertain. Trimming pared 2 bases from V and 6 bases from J, leaving 12 bases between. The CDR3 covers 13 residues. Germline V gene data show CDR1 as DFQATT and CDR2 as SNEGSKA (reference sequence). The CDR3 DNA reads TGCAGTGCTAGACCCGGGCCTGGGGATACGCAGTATTTT. It translates to CSARPGPGDTQYF.

This clonotype was seen at least ten times. This rearrangement joins TRBV12-3 or TRBV12-4 to TRBJ1-1; D call uncertain. The ends were cut back, 3 bases at V and 3 bases at J, with 8 bases in the middle. The CDR3 covers 13 residues. The CDR3 loop is CASSFRFDTEAFF. The CDR3 DNA reads as TGTGCCAGCAGTTTCAGGTTCGACACTGAAGCTTTCTTT.

This clonotype was observed at least ten times. The rearrangement links TRBV5-1 to TRBJ2-1; 8 bases are a match to TRBD1. The V segment lost 3 bases and the J segment 3 bases; nucleotides outside the gene matches: 5. Per germline, CDR1 SGHRS and CDR2 YFSETQ. This CDR3 comprises 15 residues. The CDR3 bases are TGCGCCAGCAGCTCGGACAGGGCTGGCTACAATGAGCAGTTCTTC. Translated: CASSSDRAGYNEQFF.

In its sample, this clonotype was seen a few times. The chain recombines TRBV12-3 or TRBV12-4 with TRBJ2-3; 11 bases fit TRBD2. V gave up 5 bases and J gave up 1 base; unmatched junction bases: 17. The CDR3 spans 20 residues. CDR3 amino acids: CASSPLGAPGTSGGTDTQYF. Here the CDR3 DNA reads TGTGCCAGCAGTCCGCTAGGGGCACCCGGGACTAGCGGAGGCACAGATACGCAGTATTTT.

This clonotype was seen many times. The V and J genes are TRBV7-6 and TRBJ1-1; D is unclear. V was pared by 4 bases and J by 1 base, with 10 bases between. The CDR3 totals 14 residues. CDR1 and CDR2 (germline): SGHVS, FNYEAQ. The CDR3 is CASSYLGGNTEAFF. The CDR3 DNA sequence: TGTGCCAGCAGCTACCTCGGTGGGAACACTGAAGCTTTCTTT.

This clonotype has a count of ten or more. This chain links TRBV9 with TRBJ1-2, with no clear D. The CDR3 sequence is 12 residues long. V lost 0 bases and J lost 1, with 1 base in between. From germline, CDR1 is SGDLS and CDR2 YYNGEE. This chain's CDR3 is CASSVDNYGYTF. The CDR3 DNA reads TGTGCCAGCAGCGTAGATAACTATGGCTACACCTTC.

This clonotype occurred many times. The chain combines TRBV9 with TRBJ2-2; D is unclear. The V end lost 4 bases, the J end lost 1 base, and 11 bases lay between the germline ends. There are 15 residues in the CDR3. Per the germline V gene, CDR1 is SGDLS and CDR2 is YYNGEE. CDR3 bases: TGTGCCAGCAGCCCTCGACCCCTGAACACCGGGGAGCTGTTTTTT. Its translation: CASSPRPLNTGELFF.

The V and J genes are TRBV11-1 and TRBJ1-2, with 8 nucleotides matching TRBD1. This CDR3 is built from 15 residues. Germline lookup yields CDR1 SGHAT and CDR2 FQDESV (reference sequence). V was pared by 0 bases and J by 8 bases, with 8 bases of the junction left unmatched. The CDR3 loop reads CASSLAGQGNGGYTF. The CDR3 bases are TGTGCCAGCAGCTTAGCAGGACAGGGAAATGGAGGCTACACCTTC.

Notes on this clonotype: It is unclear where the CDR3 begins or ends on the DNA, so no DNA is shown, and the CDR3 is as TCRdb lists it. The chain employs TRBV5-1 and TRBJ2-2; no check of the table's D call, TRBD1, against the DNA was made. Germline CDR1 is SGHRS and CDR2 is YFSETQ. The CDR3 adds up to 20 amino acids, both ends counted. The CDR3: CASSWDRGANTGELFFFFFF.

For this clonotype: This is likely an artifact of a read error, given a far larger clone one base away. The chain carries TRBV7-8 and TRBJ2-5; 7 bases are shared with TRBD2. The closer fit of TRBJ2-1 to the DNA end suggests the J call may be wrong. CDR1 SGHVS and CDR2 FQNEAQ come from the germline V gene. This CDR3 has 16 amino acids. For the CDR3, the DNA is TGTGCCAGCAGAAGACTAGCTCCCCCCAGCTACAATGAGCAGTTCTTC. This sequence encodes CASRRLAPPSYNEQFF.

This clonotype was detected many times. The chain recombines TRBV20-1 with TRBJ2-3; perhaps TRBD1 as D (6 bases). V was cut by 0 bases and J by 0 bases, with 10 bases left in between. The CDR3 contains 15 residues. The germline CDR1 and CDR2 sequences are DFQATT and SNEGSKA (reference sequence). CDR3 sequence: CSARDWGLSTDTQYF. CDR3 in DNA: TGCAGTGCTAGAGATTGGGGGCTTAGCACAGATACGCAGTATTTT.

This clonotype showed up many times. This chain connects TRBV5-5 to TRBJ1-1; D call uncertain. Per the germline V gene, CDR1 is SGHKS and CDR2 is YYEKEE (reference sequence). V lost 0 bases to trimming and J lost 6 bases, with 12 bases between them. The CDR3 loop spans 14 amino acids. CDR3 in DNA: TGTGCCAGCAGCTTGGCGGTAGGGAGCGCTGAAGCTTTCTTT. Its translation is CASSLAVGSAEAFF.

A remark on this clonotype: A far larger clone is one nucleotide away, so this likely arose from a read error. V is TRBV6-5 and J is TRBJ2-7; 8 positions agree with TRBD1. The CDR3 consists of 14 residues. Germline V CDR1 and CDR2: MNHEY, SVGAGI. Losses at the gene ends were 6 bases for V and 9 bases for J; bases not matched to a gene: 13. Written as DNA, the CDR3 is TGTGCCAGCAGCCGAGGACAGGGTTGGAACGGGCAGTACTTC. It encodes CASSRGQGWNGQYF.

The table lists this clonotype with a few counts. The chain links TRBV23-1 to TRBJ1-1; 10 bases line up with TRBD1. TRBV23-1 has ORF status, its function being uncertain. V dropped 3 bases and J dropped 0; count of bases not matched to a gene: 10. CDR3 length: 18 residues. CDR3: CASSHPPTGGGLNTEAFF. As DNA, the CDR3 is TGCGCCAGCAGTCATCCCCCGACAGGGGGCGGCCTGAACACTGAAGCTTTCTTT.

In this sample, this clonotype turned up many times. The J gene is TRBJ1-2, the V gene TRBV11-2, with D maybe TRBD1 (6 bases). The CDR3 has 13 amino acids. Trimming took off 5 bases at V and 8 bases at J, with 15 bases between the two ends. Germline-derived CDR1 and CDR2 are SGHAT and FQNNGV. As DNA, the CDR3 is TGTGCCAGCAGCCAAACAGGGTCGTGGGGCTACACCTTC. This gives the protein CASSQTGSWGYTF. Complete variable domain (other parts from reference TRBV11-2 and TRBJ1-2): EAGVAQSPRYKIIEKRQSVAFWCNPISGHATLYWYQQILGQGPKLLIQFQNNGVVDDSQLPKDRFSAERLKGVDSTLKIQPAKLEDSAVYLCASSQTGSWGYTFGSGTRLTVV.

This clonotype has more than one count but fewer than ten. J is TRBJ2-7 and V is TRBV6-6; 11 bases agree with TRBD1. The V and J ends lost 6 bases and 2 bases, in that order; junction bases with no gene match: 6. Germline CDR1 MNHNY, CDR2 SVGAGI (reference sequence). CDR3 length equals 15 residues. DNA for the CDR3: TGTGCCAGCAGCCCCCCGGGACAGGGGGCCTACGAGCAGTACTTC. Protein sequence: CASSPPGQGAYEQYF.

By sample share, this clonotype is medium-sized. V and J are TRBV28 and TRBJ2-7, with 13 bases that match TRBD2. V lost 2 bases to trimming and J lost 4 bases; unmatched junction nucleotides: 5. This CDR3 has 16 residues. The germline V gene has CDR1 MDHEN and CDR2 SYDVKM. CDR3 region: CASSLVRLAGGYEQYF. For the CDR3, the DNA is TGTGCCAGCAGTTTAGTGCGACTAGCGGGAGGATACGAGCAGTACTTC.

There are many counts of this clonotype. The chain carries TRBV5-5 and TRBJ2-1; no clear D. CDR3 length equals 16 residues. With 4 bases removed from V and 0 bases from J, the gap between germline ends came to 14 bases. The V gene's germline CDR1 is SGHKS and CDR2 YYEKEE (reference sequence). CDR3 sequence: CASSPVGLYSYNEQFF. CDR3 in DNA: TGTGCCAGCAGCCCGGTGGGCCTCTACTCCTACAATGAGCAGTTCTTC. Variable domain in full (rest from reference TRBV5-5 and TRBJ2-1): DAGVTQSPTHLIKTRGQQVTLRCSPISGHKSVSWYQQVLGQGPQFIFQYYEKEERGRGNFPDRFSARQFPNYSSELNVNALLLGDSALYLCASSPVGLYSYNEQFFGPGTRLTVL.

This clonotype appeared many times. The chain links TRBV7-9 to TRBJ1-1; D remains ambiguous. CDR3 length: 13 amino acids. V lost 6 bases to trimming and J lost 1 base, with 9 bases between them. The germline V gene has CDR1 SEHNR and CDR2 FQNEAQ (reference sequence). CDR3 nucleotides: TGTGCCAGCAGTTCCTCGGGGAACACTGAAGCTTTCTTT. Translation gives CASSSSGNTEAFF.

This clonotype was detected many times. The genes are TRBV12-3 or TRBV12-4 and TRBJ1-3; D is unresolved. Trimming cost V 2 bases and J 0 bases, with 5 bases left between them. The CDR3 loop spans 14 amino acids. The CDR3 DNA is TGTGCCAGCAGTTTAAGACCCTCTGGAAACACCATATATTTT. This gives the protein CASSLRPSGNTIYF.

The chain carries TRBV5-1 and TRBJ2-5; D is uncertain. CDR3 length equals 12 residues. V lost 3 bases, J lost 10 bases, and 13 bases lay in between. The germline V gene encodes CDR1 SGHRS and CDR2 YFSETQ. DNA of the CDR3: TGCGCCAGCAGCTCGACCCCAGGAGACCAGTACTTC. Translating it yields CASSSTPGDQYF.

The table lists this clonotype with a few counts. The DNA is left out, because the CDR3 cannot be placed on it with certainty; the CDR3 is given as TCRdb lists it. The chain combines TRBV29-1 with TRBJ1-4; TRBD1, as called in the table, went unchecked against the DNA. The CDR3 is 13 amino acids long, termini counted. Per germline, CDR1 SQVTM and CDR2 ANQGSEA. The CDR3 here is CSVGQGIGKLFFF.

This clonotype was detected ten times or more. The chain is built from TRBV10-3 and TRBJ2-3; D not certain. The germline V and J ends were trimmed by 10 bases and 0 bases, with 11 bases remaining between them. The CDR3 spans 13 residues. Germline CDR1 is ENHRY and CDR2 is SYGVKD. CDR3 in DNA: TGTGCCACAGCGTCCGGTAGCACAGATACGCAGTATTTT. Its translation: CATASGSTDTQYF.

In this sample, this clonotype turned up many times. This chain connects TRBV7-3 to TRBJ1-1; 9 bases fit TRBD1. V lost 3 bases to trimming and J lost 4 bases; unmatched junction nucleotides: 6. CDR1 and CDR2 (germline): SGHTA, FQGTGA. This CDR3 region has 15 residues. The CDR3 bases are TGTGCCAGCAGCTTGACAGGGGGTCCGGGCACTGAAGCTTTCTTT. Amino acid sequence: CASSLTGGPGTEAFF.